This TCR beta chain originates from a study of blood T cell repertoires in COVID-19. Study details: Cohort 3 recovered donors had two negative PCRs, clearance, or symptom resolution. The origin of the acute and convalescent COVID-19 samples was the United States, Italy and Spain. Nucleic acid was either cDNA or gDNA, and it came from T cells, B-cell-depleted T cells, or PBMCs.

The CDR3 sequence is 18 residues long. The J segment lost 2 bases and the V segment lost 4 bases, leaving 9 bases of the junction unmatched. From germline, CDR1 is KGHDR and CDR2 SFDVKD. Generated by immunoSEQ multiplex PCR, the TCRdb table keeps only in-frame clones and is missing some. The sample yields 350,000 to 400,000 clones, over 75% seen once. This clonotype was sampled from a man in his forties in a cohort exposed to, infected with or recovered from COVID-19 (not recorded which). The sample taken for sequencing was PBMCs or T cells enriched from blood (not recorded which). The J gene is TRBJ1-5, the V gene TRBV24-1, with 11 bases that match TRBD1. The chain's CDR3 is CATSDTGQGGVGNQPQHF. The CDR3 coding sequence is TGTGCCACCAGTGACACGGGACAGGGGGGGGTAGGCAATCAGCCCCAGCATTTT.